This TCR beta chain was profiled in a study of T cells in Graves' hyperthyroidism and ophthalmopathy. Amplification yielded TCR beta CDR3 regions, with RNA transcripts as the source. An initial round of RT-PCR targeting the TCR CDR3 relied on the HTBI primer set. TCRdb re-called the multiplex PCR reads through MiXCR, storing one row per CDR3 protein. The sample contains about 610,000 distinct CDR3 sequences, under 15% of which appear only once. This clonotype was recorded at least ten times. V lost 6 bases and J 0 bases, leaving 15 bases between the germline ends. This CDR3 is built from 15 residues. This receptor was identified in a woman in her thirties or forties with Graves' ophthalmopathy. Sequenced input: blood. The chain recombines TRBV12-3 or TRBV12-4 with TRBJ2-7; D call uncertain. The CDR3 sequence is CASSPAWASSYEQYF. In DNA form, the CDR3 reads TGTGCCAGCAGCCCGGCCTGGGCCTCCTCCTACGAGCAGTACTTC.